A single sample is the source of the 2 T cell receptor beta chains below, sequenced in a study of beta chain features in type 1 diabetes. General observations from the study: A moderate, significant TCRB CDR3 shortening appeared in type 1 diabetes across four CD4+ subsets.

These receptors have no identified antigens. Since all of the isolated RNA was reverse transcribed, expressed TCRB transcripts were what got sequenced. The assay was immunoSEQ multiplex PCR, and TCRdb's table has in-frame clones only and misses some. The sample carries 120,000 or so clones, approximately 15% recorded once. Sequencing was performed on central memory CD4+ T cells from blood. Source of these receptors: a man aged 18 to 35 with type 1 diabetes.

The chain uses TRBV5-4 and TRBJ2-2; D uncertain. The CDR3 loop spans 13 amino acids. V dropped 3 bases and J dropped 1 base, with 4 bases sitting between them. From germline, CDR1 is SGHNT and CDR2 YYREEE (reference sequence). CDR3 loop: CASSSQNTGELFF. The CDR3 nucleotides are TGTGCCAGCAGCTCACAGAACACCGGGGAGCTGTTTTTT.

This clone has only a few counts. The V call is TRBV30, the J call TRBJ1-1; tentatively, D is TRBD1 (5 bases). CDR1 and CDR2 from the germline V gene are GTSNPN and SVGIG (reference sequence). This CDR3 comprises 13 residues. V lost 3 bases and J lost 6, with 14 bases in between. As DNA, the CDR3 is TGTGCCTGGAGACCCCCCGGGGCGGCTGAAGCTTTCTTT. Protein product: CAWRPPGAAEAFF.